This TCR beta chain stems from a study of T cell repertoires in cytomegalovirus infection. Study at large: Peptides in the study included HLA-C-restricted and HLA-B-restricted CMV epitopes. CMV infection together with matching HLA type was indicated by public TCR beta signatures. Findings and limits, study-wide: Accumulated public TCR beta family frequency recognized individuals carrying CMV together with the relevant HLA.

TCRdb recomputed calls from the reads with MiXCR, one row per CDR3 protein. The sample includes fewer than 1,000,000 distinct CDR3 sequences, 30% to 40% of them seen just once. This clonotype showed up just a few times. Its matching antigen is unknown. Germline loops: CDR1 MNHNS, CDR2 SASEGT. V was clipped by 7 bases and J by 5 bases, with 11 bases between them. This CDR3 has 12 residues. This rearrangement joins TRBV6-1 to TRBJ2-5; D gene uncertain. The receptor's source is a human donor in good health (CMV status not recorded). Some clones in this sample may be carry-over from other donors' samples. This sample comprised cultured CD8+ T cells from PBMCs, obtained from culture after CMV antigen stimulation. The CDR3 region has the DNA TGTGCCAGCATGGTCTTGAAGGAGACCCAGTACTTC. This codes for CASMVLKETQYF.